The present T cell receptor beta chain was sequenced within a study of graft-versus-host responses after intestinal transplantation. Germline V CDR1 and CDR2: SGHTA, FQGTGA. V lost 4 bases to trimming and J lost 5 bases, with 14 bases between them. The CDR3 runs 14 residues. On this clone itself: Antigen specificity is unknown.

Some clones are missing from TCRdb's copy, which holds only in-frame ones; the method was immunoSEQ multiplex PCR. The repertoire holds about 90,000 clones, with approximately 89% as singletons. The receptor was isolated from a human donor who was the organ donor for an intestinal transplant. The sequences come from unstimulated CD4+ T cells sorted from spleen or lymph node cells, collected before transplant. The V and J genes are TRBV7-3 and TRBJ1-1; tentative D call: TRBD1 (6 bases). In DNA form, the CDR3 reads TGTGCCAGCAGCTCCCAGGGGTCGCAGACTGAAGCTTTCTTT. Encoded protein: CASSSQGSQTEAFF.